Listed below are T cell receptor beta chains from one sample, sequenced in a study of OX40 agonist ivuxolimab in advanced cancers. Assay: immunoSEQ multiplex PCR; the TCRdb copy retains only in-frame clones and omits some. The sample has some 50,000 clones; around 89% are singletons. The sample in question was CD4+ or CD8+ T cells sorted from blood, obtained in a trial of the OX40 agonist ivuxolimab. These receptors all come from an adult with an advanced solid tumor such as melanoma, head and neck, liver or kidney cancer. Both conserved end residues are trimmed from each CDR3. The order of the fields is J gene, V gene, CDR3 protein.

TRBJ1-1 | TRBV18 | ASSLRGPMDTEAF
TRBJ1-5 | TRBV2 | ASSRSQYSNQPQH
TRBJ2-1 | TRBV9 | ASSVEAGTTYNEQF
TRBJ2-2 | TRBV14 | ASSLGLAGWAGELF
TRBJ2-7 | TRBV6-5 | ASSYLGDPYYEQY
TRBJ1-1 | TRBV27 | ASMTVWLLNTEAF
TRBJ1-1 | TRBV5-1 | ASSFGRMNTEAF
TRBJ2-7 | TRBV27 | ASSSSLDPYEQY
TRBJ1-1 | TRBV27 | ASSTSYYRLMNTEAF
TRBJ2-7 | TRBV5-1 | ASSSTSGADYEQY
TRBJ2-2 | TRBV7-6 | ASSLVQEGTGELF
TRBJ2-7 | TRBV4-1 | ASSQEPSGGAEQY
TRBJ2-2 | TRBV5-6 | ASSLGGTGELF
TRBJ1-5 | TRBV19 | ASSDRGLGQPQH